Listed below are T cell receptor beta chains from one sample, sequenced in a study of shared clonotypes between healthy human individuals. Assay: immunoSEQ multiplex PCR; the TCRdb copy retains only in-frame clones and omits some. The data show around 1.1 million clones, roughly 80% seen once. Sample: memory CD4+ T cells from PBMCs. All receptors derive from a man younger than 35 in good health. Some clones in this sample may be carry-over from other donors' samples. CDR3s include the opening cysteine and the closing phenylalanine or tryptophan. D genes are given only for firm matches. Clone size appears in some rows only: once, few, many, or a class for an expanded clone.

TRBV7-9	few	TRBJ2-3	.	CASRYGGGTDTQYF	TGTGCCAGCAGATATGGGGGCGGCACAGATACGCAGTATTTT
TRBV28	.	TRBJ2-7	.	CASREGIINEQYF	TGTGCCAGCAGAGAAGGGATCATAAACGAGCAGTACTTC
TRBV18	few	TRBJ1-2	.	CASSTRGGYGYTF	TGTGCCAGCTCCACCAGGGGCGGATATGGCTACACCTTC
TRBV5-1	once	TRBJ2-7	.	CASSSIAGVYEQYF	TGCGCCAGCAGCTCGATAGCTGGGGTCTACGAGCAGTACTTC
TRBV7-9	.	TRBJ1-5	.	CASSRTGSNQPQHF	TGTGCCAGCAGCAGAACAGGGAGCAATCAGCCCCAGCATTTT
TRBV7-2	.	TRBJ1-4	.	CASSGGNNEKLFF	TGTGCCAGCAGCGGAGGGAATAATGAAAAACTGTTTTTT
TRBV7-2	once	TRBJ2-3	.	CASSFFGASTDTQYF	TGTGCCAGCAGCTTTTTCGGGGCTAGCACAGATACGCAGTATTTT
TRBV7-9	.	TRBJ1-1	.	CASSLPDPRTEAFF	TGTGCCAGCAGCTTACCGGACCCCCGCACTGAAGCTTTCTTT
TRBV30	.	TRBJ2-7	.	CAWSGRGEQYF	TGTGCCTGGAGTGGAAGGGGCGAGCAGTACTTC
TRBV28	few	TRBJ1-4	TRBD1	CASRRGQLYSTNEKLFF	TGTGCCAGCAGGCGGGGACAGCTTTATTCAACTAATGAAAAACTGTTTTTT
TRBV2	.	TRBJ1-1	TRBD1	CASSDRVGKAFF	TGTGCCAGCAGCGACAGGGTCGGGAAAGCTTTCTTT
TRBV5-4	.	TRBJ2-2	TRBD2	CASRRSGRRSGELFF	TGTGCCAGCAGGAGGAGCGGGAGGAGGTCCGGGGAGCTGTTTTTT
TRBV9	many	TRBJ2-2	.	CASSPWVAGELFF	TGTGCCAGCAGCCCATGGGTGGCCGGGGAGCTGTTTTTT
TRBV30	few	TRBJ1-2	.	CAWSVRPIAYGYTF	TGTGCCTGGAGTGTAAGACCCATTGCGTATGGCTACACCTTC
TRBV7-2	.	TRBJ2-1	TRBD2	CASSLALAGAYNEQFF	TGTGCCAGCAGCTTAGCACTAGCGGGAGCCTACAATGAGCAGTTCTTC
TRBV6-5	.	TRBJ1-2	.	CASSYTPGGGKGYTF	TGTGCCAGCAGTTACACCCCCGGGGGGGGGAAAGGCTACACCTTC
TRBV4-2	.	TRBJ2-2	TRBD1	CASSQDQDRGTGELFF	TGTGCCAGCAGCCAAGATCAGGACAGGGGCACCGGGGAGCTGTTTTTT
TRBV5-1	.	TRBJ1-2	TRBD1	CASSGGQGSGGYTF	TGCGCCAGCAGCGGTGGACAGGGCAGTGGTGGCTACACCTTC
TRBV28	few	TRBJ1-5	.	CASSLTGQPQHF	TGTGCCAGCAGTCTTACAGGGCAGCCCCAGCATTTT
TRBV28	.	TRBJ2-3	TRBD2	CASSSPVAGGADTQYF	TGTGCCAGCAGCTCCCCCGTAGCGGGAGGGGCAGATACGCAGTATTTT
TRBV7-2	.	TRBJ2-1	.	CASSYVAAAYNEQFF	TGTGCCAGCAGCTATGTTGCTGCCGCCTACAATGAGCAGTTCTTC
TRBV2	.	TRBJ1-1	.	CASTEGGPWVAEAFF	TGTGCCAGCACTGAGGGGGGGCCATGGGTTGCTGAAGCTTTCTTT
TRBV29-1	.	TRBJ2-3	.	CSVSGQLSTDTQYF	TGCAGCGTATCGGGACAACTTAGCACAGATACGCAGTATTTT
TRBV7-3	.	TRBJ2-1	TRBD2	CASSPEIKLAGNEQFF	TGTGCCAGCAGCCCCGAGATTAAGTTAGCGGGAAATGAGCAGTTCTTC
TRBV5-1	.	TRBJ2-3	TRBD1	CASSLNRGDTDTQYF	TGCGCCAGCAGCTTGAACAGGGGAGACACAGATACGCAGTATTTT
TRBV27	.	TRBJ1-4	TRBD1	CASSPGTGRATNEKLFF	TGTGCCAGCAGCCCCGGGACAGGGAGGGCGACTAATGAAAAACTGTTTTTT
TRBV2	once	TRBJ1-4	.	CASSQTVGKLFF	TGTGCCAGCAGTCAGACAGTCGGAAAACTGTTTTTT